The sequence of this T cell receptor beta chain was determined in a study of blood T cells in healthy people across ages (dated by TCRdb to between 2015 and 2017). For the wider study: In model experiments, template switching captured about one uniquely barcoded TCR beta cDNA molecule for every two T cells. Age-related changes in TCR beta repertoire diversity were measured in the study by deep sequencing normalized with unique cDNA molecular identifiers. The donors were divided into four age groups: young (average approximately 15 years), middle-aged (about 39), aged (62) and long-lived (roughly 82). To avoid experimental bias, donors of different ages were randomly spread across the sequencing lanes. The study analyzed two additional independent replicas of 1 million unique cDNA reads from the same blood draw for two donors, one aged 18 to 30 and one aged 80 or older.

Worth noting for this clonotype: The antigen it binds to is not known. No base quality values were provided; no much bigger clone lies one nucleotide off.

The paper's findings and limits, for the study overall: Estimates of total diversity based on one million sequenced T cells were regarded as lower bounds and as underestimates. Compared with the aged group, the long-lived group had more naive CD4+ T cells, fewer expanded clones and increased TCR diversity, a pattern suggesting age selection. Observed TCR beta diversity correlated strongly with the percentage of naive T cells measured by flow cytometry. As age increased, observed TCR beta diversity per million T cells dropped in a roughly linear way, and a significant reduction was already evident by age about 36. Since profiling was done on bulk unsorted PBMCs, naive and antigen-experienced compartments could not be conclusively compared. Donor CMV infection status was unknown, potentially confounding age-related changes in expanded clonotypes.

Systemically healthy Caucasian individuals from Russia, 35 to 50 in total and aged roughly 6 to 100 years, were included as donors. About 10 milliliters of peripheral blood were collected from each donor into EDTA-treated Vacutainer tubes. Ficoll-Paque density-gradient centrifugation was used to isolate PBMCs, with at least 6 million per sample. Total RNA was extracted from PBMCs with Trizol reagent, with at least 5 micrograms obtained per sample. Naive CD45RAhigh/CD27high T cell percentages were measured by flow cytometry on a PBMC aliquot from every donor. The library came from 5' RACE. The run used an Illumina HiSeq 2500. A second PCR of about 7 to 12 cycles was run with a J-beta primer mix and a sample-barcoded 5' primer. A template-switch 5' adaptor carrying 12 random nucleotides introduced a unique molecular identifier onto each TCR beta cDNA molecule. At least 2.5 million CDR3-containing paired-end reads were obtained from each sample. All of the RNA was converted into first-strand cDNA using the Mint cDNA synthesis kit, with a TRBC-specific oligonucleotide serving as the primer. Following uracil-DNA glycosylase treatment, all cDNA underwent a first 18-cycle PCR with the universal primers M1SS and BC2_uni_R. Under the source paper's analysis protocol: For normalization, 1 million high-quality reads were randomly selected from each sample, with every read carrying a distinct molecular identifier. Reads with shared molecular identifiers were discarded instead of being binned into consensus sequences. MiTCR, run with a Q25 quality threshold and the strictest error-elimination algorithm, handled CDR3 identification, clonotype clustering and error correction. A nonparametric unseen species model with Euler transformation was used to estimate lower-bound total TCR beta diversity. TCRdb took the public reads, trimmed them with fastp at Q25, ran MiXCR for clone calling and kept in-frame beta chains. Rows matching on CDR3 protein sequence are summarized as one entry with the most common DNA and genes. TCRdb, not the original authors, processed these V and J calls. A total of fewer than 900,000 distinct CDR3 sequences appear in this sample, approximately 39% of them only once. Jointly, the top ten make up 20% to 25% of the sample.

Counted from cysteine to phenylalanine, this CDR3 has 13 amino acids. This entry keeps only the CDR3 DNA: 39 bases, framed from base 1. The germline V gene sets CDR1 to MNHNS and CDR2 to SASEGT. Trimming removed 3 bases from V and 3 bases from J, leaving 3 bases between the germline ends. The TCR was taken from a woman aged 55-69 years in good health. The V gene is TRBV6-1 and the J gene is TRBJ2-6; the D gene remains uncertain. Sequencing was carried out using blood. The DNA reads TGTGCCAGCAGTGAGAATGGGGCCAACGTCCTGACTTTC. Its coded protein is CASSENGANVLTF.